The rows below give T cell receptor beta chains drawn from one sample of a study of blood T cells in healthy people across ages. TCRdb reanalysed the 5' RACE reads using MiXCR and keeps one entry per CDR3 protein. The data contain under 2 million distinct CDR3 sequences, 30% to 40% of them singletons. Sequenced: blood. The receptors originated from a woman between 25 and 40 years old in good health. Both conserved end residues are part of each CDR3. D genes are given only for firm matches. Size is stated for part of the rows, as once, few or many counts, or as a class when the clone is expanded.

v_call clone_size d_call cdr3_aa
TRBV5-1 few . CASRHDSGFYGYTF
TRBV7-2 few . CASSLWTFEKLFF
TRBV19 . . CASSMSHRDASYNEQFF
TRBV5-1 . . CASSPNLRVGNEQYF
TRBV20-1 few TRBD2 CSVPGTSGGASLDTQYF
TRBV18 . . CASSPRRSQDTQYF
TRBV7-2 many . CASSLAGNRETQYF
TRBV7-6 few . CASSLYSSEGLAGELFF
TRBV20-1 . . CSATAVTDTQYF
TRBV28 few TRBD1 CASSSGQGKFF
TRBV5-1 many TRBD2 CASSPNPRRGDNEQFF
TRBV6-1 . . CASSEPRELADEQYF
TRBV30 few TRBD2 CAWTGGSYNEQFF
TRBV20-1 . TRBD2 CSARDRLGSSGNTDTQYF
TRBV20-1 . TRBD1 CSAPGTVKSGANVLTF